The T cell receptor (beta chain) under discussion was sequenced for a study of OX40 agonist ivuxolimab in advanced cancers. Study-wide background: At 65% to 90% male, the cohort had a mean age of 60 years, ranging from about 20 to 90. Whole-study results and caveats: People who partly responded at 0.1-3.0 mg/kg had some of the least clonal expansion seen. With doses of 0.1 to 3.0 mg/kg, CD4+ and CD8+ blood T cells had undergone clonal expansion by week 6.

The CDR3 contains 14 residues. The germline V gene encodes CDR1 SGDLS and CDR2 YYNGEE. Trimming stripped 4 bases from V and 0 bases from J, with 5 bases between. Worth noting for this clone: As yet, its antigen is unknown.

TCRdb's table, derived via immunoSEQ multiplex PCR, lists solely in-frame clones and lacks some. The sample has about 46,000 clones, about 90% seen once; the top ten hold around 3.5%. This receptor was taken from an adult with an advanced solid tumor such as melanoma, head and neck, liver or kidney cancer. The chain joins TRBV9 to TRBJ1-6; D ambiguous. Sequencing used CD4+ or CD8+ T cells sorted from blood, obtained in a trial of the OX40 agonist ivuxolimab. CDR3 sequence (DNA): TGTGCCAGCAGCACTCGCTCCTATAATTCACCCCTCCACTTT. This gives the protein CASSTRSYNSPLHF. The whole variable domain, filled in from reference TRBV9 and TRBJ1-6, reads DSGVTQTPKHLITATGQRVTLRCSPRSGDLSVYWYQQSLDQGLQFLIQYYNGEERAKGNILERFSAQQFPDLHSELNLSSLELGDSALYFCASSTRSYNSPLHFGNGTRLTVT.